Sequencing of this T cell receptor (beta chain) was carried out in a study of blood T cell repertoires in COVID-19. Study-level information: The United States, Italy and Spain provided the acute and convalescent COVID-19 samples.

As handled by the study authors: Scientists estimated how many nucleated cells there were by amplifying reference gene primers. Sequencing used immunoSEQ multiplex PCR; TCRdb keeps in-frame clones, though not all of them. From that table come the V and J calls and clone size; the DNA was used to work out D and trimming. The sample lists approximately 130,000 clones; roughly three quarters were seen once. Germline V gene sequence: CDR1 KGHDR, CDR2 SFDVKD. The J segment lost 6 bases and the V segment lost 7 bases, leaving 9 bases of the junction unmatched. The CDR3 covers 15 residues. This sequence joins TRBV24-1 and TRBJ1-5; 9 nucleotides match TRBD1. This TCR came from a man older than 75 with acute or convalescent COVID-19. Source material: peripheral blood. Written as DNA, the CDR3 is TGTGCCACCAGCCCTGGACAGGGGTCCGGTCAGCCCCAGCATTTT. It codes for CATSPGQGSGQPQHF.